This entry lists 11 T cell receptor beta chains sequenced from one sample in a study of blood T cell repertoires in COVID-19 (TCRdb year 2020). Library generation was performed with the immunoSEQ multiplex PCR assay. TCRdb mirrors the immuneACCESS table, restricted to in-frame sequences. Some clones are absent from its copies; in checked studies, under half trace to an unresolved V gene, and the reason for the others is unknown. The sample yields 200,000 to 300,000 clones; around nine tenths were counted once. The ten largest clones add up to less than 4.5% of the sample. The sample taken for sequencing was PBMCs or T cells enriched from blood (not recorded which). Receptor source: a woman in her twenties or thirties with acute COVID-19.

A single count supports this clone. The gene calls are TRBV19 and TRBJ1-4; TRBD1 matches 8 bases. CDR1 and CDR2 from the germline V gene are LNHDA and SQIVND (reference sequence). V lost 3 bases and J lost 8; bases outside the gene matches: 8. The CDR3 loop spans 15 amino acids. CDR3 coding DNA: TGTGCCAGTAGTATGGCGGACAGGGTAGGAGAAAAACTGTTTTTT. Its protein is CASSMADRVGEKLFF. The whole variable domain, remainder taken from reference TRBV19 and TRBJ1-4, is DGGITQSPKYLFRKEGQNVTLSCEQNLNHDAMYWYRQDPGQGLRLIYYSQIVNDFQKGDIAEGYSVSREKKESFPLTVTSAQKNPTAFYLCASSMADRVGEKLFFGSGTQLSVL.

This clone occurred a few times. The genes are TRBV28 and TRBJ1-5; tentative D call: TRBD1 (6 bases). The CDR3 spans 16 residues. Germline loops: CDR1 MDHEN, CDR2 SYDVKM. Deletions cut 8 bases from V and 2 bases from J, with 19 bases between. This CDR3 reads CASHQLGGPGNQPQHF. The CDR3 DNA reads TGTGCCAGCCACCAACTCGGGGGGCCGGGCAATCAGCCCCAGCATTTT.

V is TRBV3-1 (or the pseudogene TRBV3-2) and J is TRBJ2-2; 8 bases are a match to TRBD2. Losses at the gene ends were 1 base for V and 4 bases for J; bases not matched to a gene: 5. CDR3 length: 16 amino acids. CDR1 is LGHDT and CDR2 is YNNKEL in the germline V gene (reference sequence). DNA of the CDR3: TGTGCCAGCAGCCAAGTTGTCGGGGGGGCCACCGGGGAGCTGTTTTTT. This encodes CASSQVVGGATGELFF.

The chain is built from TRBV7-9 and TRBJ2-7, with D maybe TRBD2 (5 bases). Trimming took 3 bases from V and 4 from J, leaving 10 bases between them. This CDR3 has 13 residues. Germline V gives CDR1 SEHNR, CDR2 FQNEAQ (reference sequence). The CDR3 reads CASSFPSSYEQYF. The CDR3 DNA follows: TGTGCCAGCAGCTTCCCTAGCAGTTACGAGCAGTACTTC.

V usage is TRBV5-1 and J usage is TRBJ1-4; maybe TRBD1 (5 bases). The germline V gene has CDR1 SGHRS and CDR2 YFSETQ. The CDR3 contains 16 residues. The germline V and J ends were trimmed by 4 bases and 5 bases, with 18 bases remaining between them. The CDR3 region has the DNA TGCGCCAGCAGCACCTACCTCCGGGGGGAAAATGAAAAACTGTTTTTT. It is translated as CASSTYLRGENEKLFF.

The J gene is TRBJ2-5, the V gene TRBV6-2 or TRBV6-3, with 7 nucleotides matching TRBD1. Per germline, CDR1 MNHEY and CDR2 SVGEGT. V lost 6 bases, J lost 1 base, and 8 bases stayed unmatched. The CDR3 covers 15 residues. This chain's CDR3 is CASSPGQLPQETQYF. CDR3 nucleotide sequence: TGTGCCAGCAGCCCGGGACAGCTCCCCCAAGAGACCCAGTACTTC.

This sequence joins TRBV7-2 and TRBJ2-7; 8 positions match TRBD1. There are 14 residues in the CDR3. Germline CDR1 reads SGHTA; CDR2 reads FQGNSA. With V trimmed by 5 bases and J by 3 bases, 6 bases remained unmatched. CDR3 DNA sequence: TGTGCCAGCAGCAATACAGGGGGTTACTACGAGCAGTACTTC. As protein: CASSNTGGYYEQYF.

V gene TRBV19 combines with J gene TRBJ1-5; D is undetermined. Germline assignment: CDR1 LNHDA and CDR2 SQIVND (reference sequence). The CDR3 extends over 13 amino acids. V was clipped by 7 bases and J by 5 bases, with 12 bases between them. In nucleotides, the CDR3 is TGTGCCAGTACCCCCTCGGGATATCAGCCCCAGCATTTT. Protein product: CASTPSGYQPQHF.

This sequence joins TRBV7-9 and TRBJ1-2; tentative D call: TRBD1 (6 bases). V was cut by 5 bases and J by 2 bases, with 12 bases left in between. Germline-derived CDR1 and CDR2 are SEHNR and FQNEAQ (reference sequence). The CDR3 covers 14 residues. CDR3 protein: CASSPRQENYGYTF. For the CDR3, the DNA is TGTGCCAGCAGCCCCAGACAGGAGAACTATGGCTACACCTTC.

The genes are TRBV5-4 and TRBJ1-6; TRBD1 matches 8 bases. The junction had 6 bases not matched to a gene; V was cut back by 3 bases and J by 10 bases. The V gene's germline CDR1 is SGHNT and CDR2 YYREEE (reference sequence). The CDR3 is 14 residues long. The CDR3: CASSSGGVWSPLHF. CDR3 in DNA: TGTGCCAGCAGCTCAGGGGGCGTATGGTCACCCCTCCACTTT.

This CDR3 reads CASISGNSPLHF. The CDR3 DNA reads TGTGCCAGCATATCGGGGAATTCACCCCTCCACTTT. The gene calls are TRBV28 and TRBJ1-6; D remains ambiguous. Germline V gives CDR1 MDHEN, CDR2 SYDVKM. CDR3 size: 12 residues. V was shortened by 7 bases and J by 7 bases, with 8 bases between the two germline ends.